The 9 T cell receptor beta chains below all came from one sample that was sequenced in a study of technical replicates of blood from a handful of donors. Measured with immunoSEQ multiplex PCR; TCRdb has only the in-frame clones, and not every one. The sample contains about 60,000 clones, 85% to 90% of which appear only once. Sequenced sample: PBMCs. These TCRs come from a human donor in good health. Some clones in this sample may be carry-over from other donors' samples.

This chain joins TRBV4-1 and TRBJ2-3, with D maybe TRBD1 (6 bases). This CDR3 is 19 amino acids long. Trimming took off 4 bases at V and 0 bases at J, with 23 bases between the two ends. The germline V gene encodes CDR1 MGHRA and CDR2 YSYEKL. CDR3 loop: CASSLYAGVPVASTDTQYF. DNA of the CDR3: TGCGCCAGCAGCCTATACGCAGGGGTCCCGGTAGCTAGCACAGATACGCAGTATTTT.

This chain uses TRBV10-3 with TRBJ2-3, with a possible D match to TRBD1 (5 bases). Germline V lookup: CDR1 ENHRY, CDR2 SYGVKD. V lost 4 bases and J lost 4, with 12 bases in between. The CDR3 sequence is 14 residues long. CDR3 loop: CAISAAGKADTQYF. CDR3 coding DNA: TGTGCCATCAGTGCGGCAGGGAAGGCAGATACGCAGTATTTT.

The chain carries TRBV7-2 and TRBJ2-5, with D perhaps matching TRBD2 (5 bases). The V and J ends lost 2 bases and 5 bases respectively, with 12 bases between them. Germline V gene data show CDR1 as SGHTA and CDR2 as FQGNSA. The CDR3 loop spans 14 amino acids. The CDR3 region is CASSLNSGRETQYF. As DNA, the CDR3 is TGTGCCAGCAGCTTAAACAGCGGTCGGGAGACCCAGTACTTC.

V and J are TRBV9 and TRBJ2-3; weak D call: TRBD1 (5 bases). The V and J ends lost 0 bases and 1 base respectively, with 9 bases between them. Germline assignment: CDR1 SGDLS and CDR2 YYNGEE. CDR3 length equals 15 residues. The CDR3 loop is CASSVVGLRTDTQYF. The CDR3 region has the DNA TGTGCCAGCAGCGTAGTGGGGCTACGCACAGATACGCAGTATTTT.

The rearrangement links TRBV28 to TRBJ1-2, with D unclear. V was trimmed by 6 bases and J by 3 bases, leaving 11 bases between them. Germline V gene lookup returns CDR1 MDHEN and CDR2 SYDVKM. The CDR3 is 13 amino acids. The CDR3 sequence is CASRMVSHYGYTF. CDR3 DNA sequence: TGTGCCAGCAGGATGGTTAGCCACTATGGCTACACCTTC.

V is TRBV7-9 and J is TRBJ2-3; 12 bases line up with TRBD2. J was trimmed by 0 bases and V by 4 bases; bases with no gene match: 5. Germline CDR1 SEHNR, CDR2 FQNEAQ (reference sequence). The CDR3 sequence is 17 residues long. CDR3 DNA sequence: TGTGCCAGCAGCTGGGCTAGCGGGGGGGAAAGCACAGATACGCAGTATTTT. It codes for CASSWASGGESTDTQYF.

The chain carries TRBV7-2 and TRBJ2-7; TRBD2 matches at 7 bases. V lost 3 bases to trimming and J lost 2 bases; unmatched junction nucleotides: 7. CDR3 length: 15 residues. The V gene's germline CDR1 is SGHTA and CDR2 FQGNSA. The CDR3 here is CASSFLRGLAYEQYF. The DNA of the CDR3 is TGTGCCAGCAGCTTCTTGAGAGGACTAGCCTACGAGCAGTACTTC.

The chain uses TRBV2 and TRBJ2-1; a possible D gene is TRBD2 (5 bases). CDR1 and CDR2 from the germline V gene are SNHLY and FYNNEI. V was trimmed by 7 bases and J by 9 bases, leaving 16 bases between them. This CDR3 has 13 amino acids. The CDR3 nucleotides are TGTGCCAGCAACCCGGACTTACTGCGTGAGCAGTTCTTC. This translates into CASNPDLLREQFF.

The chain carries TRBV7-6 and TRBJ2-2; D is perhaps TRBD1 (5 bases). Trimming removed 2 bases at V and 1 base at J, with 11 bases between. The length of the CDR3 is 16 residues. Germline values: CDR1 SGHVS, CDR2 FNYEAQ. CDR3 protein: CASSLSDTMNTGELFF. The CDR3 region has the DNA TGTGCCAGCAGCTTATCGGACACTATGAACACCGGGGAGCTGTTTTTT.